What follows are 23 T cell receptor beta chains derived from one specimen sequenced in a study of PD-1 blockade in classical Hodgkin lymphoma. Described time point: cycle 4 day 1 (C4D1), after more than 5 weeks of nivolumab. All the patients suffered relapse after autologous stem cell transplantation, and brentuximab vedotin exposure differed. Libraries were prepared by immunoSEQ multiplex PCR; TCRdb keeps only in-frame clonotypes and omits some of them. The table shows 75,000 to 100,000 clones, with about 93% occurring only once. The sample was peripheral blood mononuclear cells (PBMCs), taken before the fourth cycle of nivolumab. These receptors were obtained from a human donor with classical Hodgkin lymphoma.

The chain employs TRBV5-1 and TRBJ1-2; D is ambiguous. Deletions cut 3 bases from V and 0 bases from J, with 9 bases between. Germline V gene sequence: CDR1 SGHRS, CDR2 YFSETQ. The CDR3 covers 14 residues. CDR3 sequence reads: CASSSDGANYGYTF. DNA for the CDR3: TGCGCCAGCAGCTCGGACGGCGCTAACTATGGCTACACCTTC.

The rearrangement links TRBV5-1 to TRBJ2-1, with 11 bases fitting TRBD2. The CDR3 has 16 amino acids. Trimming at V came to 2 bases and at J to 7 bases, leaving 8 bases not matched to a gene. Germline values: CDR1 SGHRS, CDR2 YFSETQ. CDR3 sequence: CASSFLAGGLGNEQFF. CDR3 in DNA: TGCGCCAGCAGCTTCCTAGCGGGAGGATTGGGTAATGAGCAGTTCTTC.

The V call is TRBV28, the J call TRBJ1-5, with unresolved D. CDR1 and CDR2 (germline): MDHEN, SYDVKM. The CDR3 is 14 residues long. Trimming pared 4 bases from V and 2 bases from J, leaving 9 bases between. Here the CDR3 reads CASSSPPGNQPQHF. The CDR3 DNA sequence: TGTGCCAGCAGTTCCCCCCCTGGCAATCAGCCCCAGCATTTT.

This clone was picked up one time. The junction does not match germline at one end; this may be a read error. The chain couples TRBV9 to TRBJ1-3; D remains ambiguous. This CDR3 has 15 amino acids. Germline V gene data show CDR1 as SGDLS and CDR2 as YYNGEE. The CDR3 DNA is TGTGCCAGCAGCGTAGCCGGGTCCGCTGGGAACACCATATATTTT. Translating gives CASSVAGSAGNTIYF.

This rearrangement joins TRBV29-1 to TRBJ2-2, with D tentatively TRBD2 (5 bases). The CDR3 spans 14 residues. Looked up from germline, CDR1 is SQVTM and CDR2 is ANQGSEA. Trimming removed 4 bases from V and 3 bases from J, with 12 bases in between. CDR3 DNA sequence: TGCAGCGTTGCCGGGCCCGGGGACACCGGGGAGCTGTTTTTT. Translating gives CSVAGPGDTGELFF.

V is TRBV18 and J is TRBJ2-6, with D hard to call. The V gene lost 3 bases and the J gene lost 3 bases, with 3 bases spanning the gap. This CDR3 is built from 13 residues. The germline CDR1 and CDR2 sequences are KGHSH and LQKENI. The CDR3 DNA reads TGTGCCAGCTCACCGGGTGGGGCCAACGTCCTGACTTTC. Protein sequence: CASSPGGANVLTF.

This chain uses TRBV5-6 with TRBJ2-4, with D possibly TRBD2 on 5 matching bases. This CDR3 has 17 amino acids. Germline CDR1 and CDR2: SGHDT and YYEEEE. Trimming cost V 0 bases and J 0 bases, with 13 bases left between them. The CDR3 DNA is TGTGCCAGCAGCTTGGGGGAGATCCGGCTAGCCAAAAACATTCAGTACTTC. The encoded protein is CASSLGEIRLAKNIQYF.

This sequence joins TRBV4-2 and TRBJ2-1; maybe TRBD1 (5 bases). From germline, CDR1 is LGHNA and CDR2 YNFKEQ. V was cut by 0 bases and J by 4 bases, with 7 bases left in between. CDR3 size: 14 residues. CDR3 sequence: CASSQDKGYNEQFF. In DNA form, the CDR3 reads TGTGCCAGCAGCCAAGATAAGGGGTACAATGAGCAGTTCTTC.

The gene calls are TRBV28 and TRBJ2-5; D remains ambiguous. V was shortened by 6 bases and J by 5 bases, with 10 bases between the two germline ends. The CDR3 is 12 amino acids. Per the germline V gene, CDR1 is MDHEN and CDR2 is SYDVKM. The CDR3 DNA follows: TGTGCCAGCAGCTTTCTCGCGGAGACCCAGTACTTC. It encodes CASSFLAETQYF.

V usage is TRBV5-1 and J usage is TRBJ2-5, with D possibly being TRBD1 (5 bases). This CDR3 spans 18 amino acids. The germline V and J ends were trimmed by 4 bases and 3 bases, with 25 bases remaining between them. CDR1 is SGHRS, CDR2 YFSETQ, per germline. The CDR3 spells CASSTDPKEAGRKETQYF. CDR3 sequence (DNA): TGCGCCAGCAGCACGGACCCAAAGGAAGCAGGGCGGAAAGAGACCCAGTACTTC.

The V call is TRBV19, the J call TRBJ2-5, with TRBD1 matching 11 bases. The V gene's germline CDR1 is LNHDA and CDR2 SQIVND (reference sequence). CDR3 length: 16 residues. The ends lost 1 base at V and 4 bases at J; junction bases unmatched: 5. In DNA, the CDR3 is TGTGCCAGTAGTATAGTTCCGGGGACAGGGGGAGAGACCCAGTACTTC. Translated, it gives CASSIVPGTGGETQYF.

This rearrangement joins TRBV10-3 to TRBJ2-2, with 7 bases fitting TRBD2. The CDR3 has 15 amino acids. Germline lookup yields CDR1 ENHRY and CDR2 SYGVKD. Unmatched junction bases numbered 8, after V lost 10 bases and J lost 0 bases. The CDR3 DNA sequence: TGTGCCACACGGTCCCGGGAGGCGAACACCGGGGAGCTGTTTTTT. This sequence encodes CATRSREANTGELFF.

The chain couples TRBV7-9 to TRBJ2-7; 12 nucleotides agree with TRBD1. This CDR3 is 15 amino acids long. In germline, CDR1 is SEHNR, CDR2 FQNEAQ (reference sequence). V lost 5 bases, J lost 6 bases, and 8 bases stayed unmatched. CDR3 sequence (DNA): TGTGCCAGCAGCCACTCAGGGACAGGGGGCGTCGAGCAGTACTTC. Translated: CASSHSGTGGVEQYF.

The chain carries TRBV5-4 and TRBJ1-2; 9 bases are shared with TRBD1. The CDR3 runs to 14 residues. CDR1 SGHNT and CDR2 YYREEE come from the germline V gene (reference sequence). V shed 4 bases and J 4 bases; nucleotides not matched to a gene: 5. CDR3 sequence reads: CASSQVDRGYGYTF. DNA for the CDR3: TGTGCCAGCAGCCAAGTGGACAGGGGCTATGGCTACACCTTC.

The chain couples TRBV5-1 to TRBJ2-5; TRBD1 matches 7 bases. This CDR3 is 16 amino acids long. CDR1 and CDR2 from the germline V gene are SGHRS and YFSETQ. The V gene end was trimmed by 1 base and the J gene end by 4 bases; junction bases not matched to a gene: 10. This CDR3 reads CASSLLGQPLLETQYF. The CDR3 DNA sequence: TGCGCCAGCAGCTTGCTGGGACAGCCCTTGCTAGAGACCCAGTACTTC.

The chain combines TRBV12-5 with TRBJ2-5, with D hard to call. V lost 2 bases to trimming and J lost 1 base, with 2 bases between them. The CDR3 runs 12 residues. Germline CDR1 is LGHNT and CDR2 is FRNRAP. The CDR3 DNA is TGTGCTAGTGGTTTGAGCCAAGAGACCCAGTACTTC. Its translation is CASGLSQETQYF.

The rearrangement joins TRBV28 to TRBJ2-3, with 12 bases that match TRBD2. Germline values: CDR1 MDHEN, CDR2 SYDVKM. The ends lost 1 base at V and 3 bases at J; junction bases unmatched: 2. The CDR3 is 16 residues long. The CDR3 DNA follows: TGTGCCAGCAGTTTATATACTAGCGGGAGGACAGATACGCAGTATTTT. Translated: CASSLYTSGRTDTQYF.

CDR3 loop: CASSSTRYNSPLHF. CDR3 coding DNA: TGTGCCAGCAGTTCGACGAGGTATAATTCACCCCTCCACTTT. The chain joins TRBV2 to TRBJ1-6; no firm D call. Germline-derived CDR1 and CDR2 are SNHLY and FYNNEI. The CDR3 runs to 14 residues. The V end lost 5 bases, the J end lost 4 bases, and 9 bases lay between the germline ends. The variable domain in full, completed from reference TRBV2 and TRBJ1-6, reads EPEVTQTPSHQVTQMGQEVILRCVPISNHLYFYWYRQILGQKVEFLVSFYNNEISEKSEIFDDQFSVERPDGSNFTLKIRSTKLEDSAMYFCASSSTRYNSPLHFGNGTRLTVT.

This clone showed up just once. V is TRBV2 and J is TRBJ1-3; the D gene is possibly TRBD1 (6 bases). The CDR3 runs to 16 residues. Germline V gives CDR1 SNHLY, CDR2 FYNNEI. Trimming left V 8 bases short and J 0 bases short, with 17 bases between. CDR3 DNA: TGTGCCAGCCTCCGGGGGCGACCGCTCTCTGGAAACACCATATATTTT. Translating gives CASLRGRPLSGNTIYF. The entire variable domain, with the rest obtained from reference TRBV2 and TRBJ1-3, is as follows: EPEVTQTPSHQVTQMGQEVILRCVPISNHLYFYWYRQILGQKVEFLVSFYNNEISEKSEIFDDQFSVERPDGSNFTLKIRSTKLEDSAMYFCASLRGRPLSGNTIYFGEGSWLTVV.

Here the CDR3 DNA reads TGTGCCTGGGGGACAGGCCACAATCAGCCCCAGCATTTT. Protein: CAWGTGHNQPQHF. The chain carries TRBV30 and TRBJ1-5; 8 bases align to TRBD1. The CDR3 extends over 13 amino acids. Trimming took 5 bases from V and 3 from J; bases not matched to a gene: 3. CDR1 and CDR2 (germline): GTSNPN, SVGIG (reference sequence).

The chain is built from TRBV5-1 and TRBJ2-7; D possibly corresponds to TRBD1 (6 bases). The CDR3 sequence is 13 residues long. V lost 4 bases and J 3 bases, leaving 11 bases between the germline ends. From germline, CDR1 is SGHRS and CDR2 YFSETQ. The CDR3 loop is CASSRDNGYEQYF. The CDR3 DNA reads as TGCGCCAGCAGCCGGGACAACGGCTACGAGCAGTACTTC.

In nucleotides, the CDR3 is TGTGCCAGCAGTTTTGTACAGGGAATCGAAAAACTGTTTTTT. Translated: CASSFVQGIEKLFF. The chain joins TRBV28 to TRBJ1-4, with a possible D match to TRBD1 (6 bases). The V and J ends lost 3 bases and 8 bases respectively, with 13 bases between them. This CDR3 is 14 amino acids long. Germline CDR1 and CDR2: MDHEN and SYDVKM.

This chain connects TRBV5-6 to TRBJ1-1; 9 bases match TRBD1. CDR1 is SGHDT and CDR2 is YYEEEE in the germline V gene. There are 16 residues in the CDR3. J was trimmed by 2 bases and V by 2 bases; bases with no gene match: 7. This chain's CDR3 is CASSFAGQGRNTEAFF. CDR3 in DNA: TGTGCCAGCAGCTTCGCTGGACAGGGGCGCAACACTGAAGCTTTCTTT.